This entry concerns a single T cell receptor beta chain. This record belongs to a study of monozygotic twins with inflammatory bowel disease. This CDR3 contains 13 residues. Germline lookup yields CDR1 ENHRY and CDR2 SYGVKD. TCRdb reprocessed the 5' RACE reads, with one entry per CDR3 protein and no DNA. The sample data list about 210,000 distinct CDR3 sequences. This sequence joins TRBV10-3 and TRBJ2-6; TCRdb indicates TRBD1, and absent DNA this call remains unverified. This sequence originates from a human donor with ulcerative colitis or Crohn's disease, or a healthy co-twin of an affected twin (not recorded which). Input material: blood. CDR3 sequence reads: CAISETTGALLTF.